This T cell receptor (beta chain) was sequenced for a study of early stage breast cancer tumors. Whole-study findings and limits: Comparing each tissue with blood distinguished tumor from normal in most of the 16 patients.

Blood replicates held 0.5 ug DNA, tumor or normal breast roughly 1.5 ug, two each. Clones were read by immunoSEQ multiplex PCR, and TCRdb kept only the in-frame ones, dropping some. Altogether around 51,000 clones are present, roughly 78% being singletons, with the ten largest covering around 3.6%. A single count supports this clone. Its antigen is currently unknown. CDR1 is SQVTM and CDR2 is ANQGSEA in the germline V gene. The CDR3 runs to 16 residues. V lost 0 bases and J lost 5; bases outside the gene matches: 8. V and J are TRBV29-1 and TRBJ1-1; TRBD1 aligns across 11 bases. The sequencing sample was made of blood. The receptor comes from a person aged 35 to 50 with breast cancer. CDR3 DNA: TGCAGCGTTGAAGATGTGGGACAGGGGGTTAGGACTGAAGCTTTCTTT. Encoded protein: CSVEDVGQGVRTEAFF.